The 2 T cell receptor beta chains presented below share a single source sample, sequenced in a study of shared clonotypes between healthy human individuals. Data came from immunoSEQ multiplex PCR; TCRdb stores just in-frame clones and leaves some out. Here the sample spans some 800,000 clones, 80% to 95% being singletons. The naive CD8 subset, CD45RO-negative cells positively selected for CCR7, excluded terminally differentiated effector memory CD45RA+ cells. Source material: naive CD8+ T cells sorted from blood. The receptor source for this set is a young man in good health.

In this sample, this clone turned up once. The J gene is TRBJ2-1, the V gene TRBV7-2; D remains ambiguous. The CDR3 consists of 13 residues. From germline, CDR1 is SGHTA and CDR2 FQGNSA. V lost 1 base to trimming and J lost 15 bases, with 16 bases between them. This CDR3 is CASSLVASPKLFF. CDR3 coding DNA: TGTGCCAGCAGCTTAGTGGCTAGTCCTAAGTTGTTCTTC.

Here the CDR3 reads CAWSDLRMGYGYGYTF. The CDR3 nucleotides read TGTGCCTGGAGTGACCTCCGAATGGGTTATGGCTATGGCTACACCTTC. This sequence joins TRBV30 and TRBJ1-2; D gene uncertain. This CDR3 has 16 residues. Trimming left V 1 base short and J 4 bases short, with 19 bases between. From germline, CDR1 is GTSNPN and CDR2 SVGIG (reference sequence).